This T cell receptor (beta chain) was sequenced in a study of CD8 T cells in ankylosing spondylitis. In germline, CDR1 is DFQATT, CDR2 SNEGSKA (reference sequence). The CDR3 is 11 amino acids. V was pared by 6 bases and J by 2 bases, with 6 bases between. In making TCR beta libraries, quantitative 5'-RACE with molecular barcodes was used. Using its own MiXCR run on the 5' RACE reads, TCRdb lists one record per CDR3 protein. The table includes about 250,000 distinct CDR3 sequences, 20% to 30% detected once. The source is a male donor with ankylosing spondylitis or in good health (not recorded which). The sequencing sample was made of blood, either unsorted or a sorted T cell fraction (not recorded which). The chain is built from TRBV20-1 and TRBJ2-3; unclear D gene. Here the CDR3 reads CSASHTDTQYF. DNA for the CDR3: TGCAGTGCCAGCCACACAGATACGCAGTATTTT.